Listed here are 13 T cell receptor beta chains from one sample, sequenced in a study of cytomegalovirus exposure and HLA in healthy donors. Generated by immunoSEQ multiplex PCR, the TCRdb table keeps only in-frame clones and is missing some. The sample carries approximately 210,000 clones, roughly 88% recorded once. Sequencing used PBMCs. Source of these receptors: a young woman in good health and CMV-seronegative.

This chain uses TRBV5-6 with TRBJ2-7; TRBD1 might be the D (5 bases). The CDR3 is 14 amino acids. Germline lookup yields CDR1 SGHDT and CDR2 YYEEEE. V lost 6 bases, J lost 1 base, and 14 bases lay in between. The CDR3 is CASTNRYRSYEQYF. As DNA, the CDR3 is TGTGCCAGCACGAACCGGTACAGGTCCTACGAGCAGTACTTC.

V is TRBV10-3 and J is TRBJ2-1, with D possibly matching TRBD1 (6 bases). The CDR3 runs to 14 residues. Deletions cut 0 bases from V and 3 bases from J, with 6 bases between. CDR1 ENHRY and CDR2 SYGVKD come from the germline V gene. CDR3 in DNA: TGTGCCATCAGTGAGTCACAGGGCTACAATGAGCAGTTCTTC. This gives the protein CAISESQGYNEQFF.

This sequence joins TRBV5-4 and TRBJ2-3; the match to TRBD2 covers 13 bases. The V gene end was trimmed by 4 bases and the J gene end by 6 bases; junction bases not matched to a gene: 5. The CDR3 spans 15 residues. From germline, CDR1 is SGHNT and CDR2 YYREEE (reference sequence). The CDR3 spells CASSPGLAGLDTQYF. CDR3 bases: TGTGCCAGCAGCCCGGGACTAGCGGGATTGGATACGCAGTATTTT.

This chain uses TRBV7-3 with TRBJ2-6; 7 bases map to TRBD1. The CDR3 length is 18 residues. Germline lookup yields CDR1 SGHTA and CDR2 FQGTGA. Losses at the gene ends were 5 bases for V and 0 bases for J; bases not matched to a gene: 10. CDR3 protein: CASSPKGDSLSGANVLTF. The CDR3 DNA sequence: TGTGCCAGCAGCCCTAAGGGGGACAGTCTCTCTGGGGCCAACGTCCTGACTTTC.

CDR3 protein: CASSLSGTGGGEQYF. Here the CDR3 DNA reads TGTGCCAGCAGCTTATCCGGGACAGGGGGCGGCGAGCAGTACTTC. This chain uses TRBV7-3 with TRBJ2-7; 12 bases match TRBD1. The CDR3 has 15 amino acids. The germline V gene encodes CDR1 SGHTA and CDR2 FQGTGA. The trim removed 2 bases at V and 6 bases at J, leaving 5 bases unmatched. The entire variable domain, with the rest obtained from reference TRBV7-3 and TRBJ2-7, is as follows: GAGVSQTPSNKVTEKGKYVELRCDPISGHTALYWYRQSLGQGPEFLIYFQGTGAADDSGLPNDRFFAVRPEGSVSTLKIQRTERGDSAVYLCASSLSGTGGGEQYFGPGTRLTVT.

The V gene is TRBV5-1, the J gene TRBJ2-3; unclear D gene. The V and J ends lost 4 bases and 4 bases respectively, with 13 bases between them. This CDR3 has 14 amino acids. CDR1 SGHRS and CDR2 YFSETQ come from the germline V gene. The CDR3 is CASSRASPADTQYF. Here the CDR3 DNA reads TGCGCCAGCAGCCGCGCGAGTCCGGCAGATACGCAGTATTTT.

This rearrangement joins TRBV6-1 to TRBJ2-1; 14 positions agree with TRBD2. The J segment lost 8 bases and the V segment lost 5 bases, leaving 2 bases of the junction unmatched. Germline CDR1 is MNHNS and CDR2 is SASEGT. The CDR3 covers 14 residues. The CDR3 coding sequence is TGTGCCAGCAGTCCGGGACTAGCGGGAGATGAGCAGTTCTTC. This translates into CASSPGLAGDEQFF.

V gene TRBV9 combines with J gene TRBJ1-4; tentative D call: TRBD1 (6 bases). The length of the CDR3 is 15 residues. Trimming shortened V by 3 bases and J by 1 base, and 10 bases separated the two germline ends. Germline CDR1 SGDLS, CDR2 YYNGEE. The CDR3 loop reads CASSAETGTNEKLFF. The CDR3 DNA follows: TGTGCCAGCAGCGCTGAGACAGGAACTAATGAAAAACTGTTTTTT.

V usage is TRBV6-1 and J usage is TRBJ2-7, with D possibly matching TRBD2 (6 bases). Trimming left V 7 bases short and J 6 bases short, with 19 bases between. The CDR3 consists of 14 residues. Germline CDR1 reads MNHNS; CDR2 reads SASEGT. CDR3 amino acids: CASIWREIPSEQYF. The CDR3 nucleotides read TGTGCCAGCATTTGGCGGGAAATCCCGTCCGAGCAGTACTTC.

This chain uses TRBV6-6 with TRBJ2-1, with 8 positions matching TRBD2. CDR3 length equals 16 residues. CDR1 and CDR2 (germline): MNHNY, SVGAGI (reference sequence). Trimming cost V 2 bases and J 0 bases; bases outside gene matches: 3. CDR3 DNA: TGTGCCAGCAGTTACCCCGGGACTAGCTCCTACAATGAGCAGTTCTTC. Its translation is CASSYPGTSSYNEQFF.

V usage is TRBV19 and J usage is TRBJ2-2; 7 nucleotides match TRBD2. The CDR3 spans 15 residues. The germline V gene encodes CDR1 LNHDA and CDR2 SQIVND (reference sequence). J lost 2 bases, V lost 8 bases, and 8 bases had no gene match. CDR3 DNA: TGTGCCAGTGGTTCGGGACTATTAAACACCGGGGAGCTGTTTTTT. Translation: CASGSGLLNTGELFF.

V usage is TRBV27 and J usage is TRBJ1-4; 7 nucleotides agree with TRBD1. This CDR3 region has 15 residues. V trimming: 3 bases; J trimming: 6 bases; junction bases outside the gene matches: 7. Germline loops: CDR1 MNHEY, CDR2 SMNVEV (reference sequence). DNA for the CDR3: TGTGCCAGCAGTTTGACGACAGGGCCTCATGAAAAACTGTTTTTT. It yields the protein CASSLTTGPHEKLFF.

The gene calls are TRBV7-2 and TRBJ2-7; D is undetermined. CDR1 is SGHTA and CDR2 is FQGNSA in the germline V gene. The V end was cut by 3 bases, the J end by 2 bases, with 8 bases between. The CDR3 sequence is 13 residues long. The CDR3 loop reads CASSLLGTYEQYF. The CDR3 DNA follows: TGTGCCAGCAGCTTGCTCGGTACCTACGAGCAGTACTTC. Together with reference TRBV7-2 and TRBJ2-7, the CDR3 gives the full variable domain: GAGVSQSPSNKVTEKGKDVELRCDPISGHTALYWYRQSLGQGLEFLIYFQGNSAPDKSGLPSDRFSAERTGGSVSTLTIQRTQQEDSAVYLCASSLLGTYEQYFGPGTRLTVT.